This TCR beta chain was sequenced for a study of shared T cell receptors in the human thymus. This CDR3 is built from 15 residues. CDR1 and CDR2 from the germline V gene are SGHVS and FNYEAQ. The ends lost 5 bases at V and 0 bases at J; junction bases unmatched: 4. Data came from immunoSEQ multiplex PCR; TCRdb stores just in-frame clones and leaves some out. The data show about 610,000 clones, with roughly 88% seen just once and 0.0085% to 0.012% held by the top ten. The same data also went into a second study, on human thymus T cells. From that paper: Donors were healthy Finnish infants having corrective surgery for congenital heart defects. Thymus was obtained from resections taken during corrective heart surgery.

The chain links TRBV7-6 to TRBJ1-5; 7 bases line up with TRBD1. The sequence was collected from a boy in the first two years of life with a congenital heart defect. The sample was thymocytes. The CDR3 here is CASSPGQYSNQPQHF. CDR3 DNA: TGTGCCAGCAGCCCGGGACAGTATAGCAATCAGCCCCAGCATTTT.